This passage covers 25 T cell receptor beta chains from one sample sequenced in a study of T cell repertoires in cytomegalovirus infection. These receptors have no identified antigens. TCRdb processed the reads anew with MiXCR; each CDR3 protein has one entry. The table records about 740,000 distinct CDR3 sequences, 33% of them present only once. The sequencing here drew on cultured PBMCs, taken from culture after CMV antigen stimulation. Receptors were obtained from a human donor in good health (CMV status not recorded). Some clones in this sample may be carry-over from other donors' samples.

The rearrangement links TRBV4-3 to TRBJ1-2; D may be TRBD1 (5 bases). Germline CDR1 LGHNA, CDR2 YSLEER. The V gene lost 0 bases and the J gene lost 4 bases, with 18 bases spanning the gap. The CDR3 spans 17 residues. The DNA of the CDR3 is TGCGCCAGCAGCCAAGATGGCCCAGGGAGGGGAGGCTATGGCTACACCTTC. Translation: CASSQDGPGRGGYGYTF.

The V gene is TRBV6-5, the J gene TRBJ1-3, with D possibly being TRBD1 (6 bases). Trimming removed 0 bases from V and 4 bases from J, with 13 bases in between. CDR3 size: 16 residues. Germline CDR1 MNHEY, CDR2 SVGAGI. This CDR3 is CASSYSLTGSGNTIYF. DNA for the CDR3: TGTGCCAGCAGTTACTCACTAACAGGGAGCGGAAACACCATATATTTT.

With respect to this clonotype: This may come from a read error, since a much larger clone is one base off. The chain combines TRBV7-8 with TRBJ2-5; unclear D gene. The CDR3 consists of 14 residues. The V gene lost 1 base and the J gene lost 7 bases, with 13 bases spanning the gap. CDR1 is SGHVS and CDR2 is FQNEAQ in the germline V gene. The CDR3 reads CASSLDPARGTQYF. The CDR3 DNA reads TGTGCCAGCAGCTTAGATCCAGCTCGCGGGACCCAGTACTTC.

The CDR3 bases are TGCAGTGCGCGCGATGTACGTAATTCCTACAATGAGCAGTTCTTC. Encoded protein: CSARDVRNSYNEQFF. The chain employs TRBV20-1 and TRBJ2-1; D remains ambiguous. This CDR3 region has 15 residues. The V end lost 6 bases, the J end lost 1 base, and 16 bases lay between the germline ends. Germline V gene data show CDR1 as DFQATT and CDR2 as SNEGSKA (reference sequence).

This clonotype was recorded a few times. V usage is TRBV27 and J usage is TRBJ1-5; the D is unclear. V was clipped by 6 bases and J by 0 bases, with 12 bases between them. Looked up from germline, CDR1 is MNHEY and CDR2 is SMNVEV (reference sequence). The CDR3 spans 15 residues. As DNA, the CDR3 is TGTGCCAGCAGCGCACAGCAATATAGCAATCAGCCCCAGCATTTT. Translated, it gives CASSAQQYSNQPQHF.

This clonotype appeared a single time. The genes are TRBV4-1 and TRBJ2-5; possibly TRBD1 or TRBD2 for D (6 bases each). This CDR3 is 18 amino acids long. CDR1 is MGHRA, CDR2 YSYEKL, per germline. V was pared by 0 bases and J by 5 bases, with 22 bases between. This chain's CDR3 is CASSQDAFRGPSVETQYF. In DNA, the CDR3 is TGCGCCAGCAGCCAAGATGCGTTCCGGGGGCCCTCCGTGGAGACCCAGTACTTC.

The chain recombines TRBV5-6 with TRBJ2-2; 9 bases agree with TRBD1. J lost 7 bases, V lost 0 bases, and 7 bases had no gene match. Germline values: CDR1 SGHDT, CDR2 YYEEEE. CDR3 size: 16 residues. CDR3 sequence reads: CASSLGGTGFVGELFF. CDR3 nucleotides: TGTGCCAGCAGCTTGGGGGGGACAGGGTTCGTCGGGGAGCTGTTTTTT.

This chain links TRBV9 with TRBJ2-3, with 13 bases matching TRBD2. CDR1 and CDR2 from the germline V gene are SGDLS and YYNGEE. CDR3 length equals 18 residues. Losses at the gene ends were 3 bases for V and 3 bases for J; bases not matched to a gene: 10. CDR3 in amino acids: CASSATGLAGFGTDTQYF. The CDR3, as DNA: TGTGCCAGCAGCGCCACGGGACTAGCGGGATTCGGGACAGATACGCAGTATTTT.

This clonotype has at least ten counts. The chain joins TRBV7-2 to TRBJ2-1, with D uncertain. There are 16 residues in the CDR3. The V and J ends lost 5 bases and 5 bases respectively, with 19 bases between them. Germline values: CDR1 SGHTA, CDR2 FQGNSA. As DNA, the CDR3 is TGTGCCAGCAGCCACCGACCTATGGGCCCAAACAATGAGCAGTTCTTC. This sequence encodes CASSHRPMGPNNEQFF.

The J gene is TRBJ2-1, the V gene TRBV7-2; D perhaps matches TRBD2 (5 bases). Germline V gives CDR1 SGHTA, CDR2 FQGNSA. CDR3 length: 15 residues. With 1 base removed from V and 0 bases from J, the gap between germline ends came to 7 bases. The CDR3: CASSLGEFSYNEQFF. CDR3 sequence (DNA): TGTGCCAGCAGCTTAGGGGAGTTCTCCTACAATGAGCAGTTCTTC.

The V and J genes are TRBV7-2 and TRBJ2-3, with 7 nucleotides matching TRBD2. Germline V lookup: CDR1 SGHTA, CDR2 FQGNSA. The CDR3 sequence is 15 residues long. The ends lost 3 bases at V and 1 base at J; junction bases unmatched: 4. The DNA of the CDR3 is TGTGCCAGCAGCTTGGGGGGGACGGGCACAGATACGCAGTATTTT. This translates into CASSLGGTGTDTQYF.

This clonotype was picked up many times. This chain connects TRBV5-6 to TRBJ2-7; 7 bases agree with TRBD1. After removal of 3 bases from V and 7 bases from J, the junction contained 10 bases not matched to a gene. Germline V gene data show CDR1 as SGHDT and CDR2 as YYEEEE. The CDR3 covers 14 residues. The CDR3 sequence: CASSSGTVYGEQYF. CDR3 bases: TGTGCCAGCAGCTCCGGGACAGTTTATGGGGAGCAGTACTTC.

This chain connects TRBV27 to TRBJ2-1, with D uncertain. The CDR3 loop spans 13 amino acids. V lost 9 bases, J lost 0 bases, and 9 bases lay in between. Germline loops: CDR1 MNHEY, CDR2 SMNVEV (reference sequence). For the CDR3, the DNA is TGTGCCAGTAGCCAGTTCTCCTACAATGAGCAGTTCTTC. It yields the protein CASSQFSYNEQFF.

This clonotype was counted ten times or more. The CDR3 reads CASSHGGEKLFF. As DNA, the CDR3 is TGTGCCAGCAGTCATGGCGGGGAAAAACTGTTTTTT. J is TRBJ1-4 and V is TRBV6-1; unclear D gene. Trimming left V 5 bases short and J 8 bases short, with 9 bases between. Germline assignment: CDR1 MNHNS and CDR2 SASEGT. The CDR3 totals 12 residues.

The sample holds one count of this clonotype. This chain joins TRBV25-1 and TRBJ2-2; 7 bases are a match to TRBD2. Looked up from germline, CDR1 is MGHDK and CDR2 is SYGVNS. V shed 1 base and J 6 bases; nucleotides not matched to a gene: 5. This CDR3 spans 15 amino acids. Here the CDR3 reads CASSESRGGPGELFF. Written as DNA, the CDR3 is TGTGCCAGCAGTGAATCGCGGGGAGGGCCCGGGGAGCTGTTTTTT.

This clonotype appeared a few times. This chain connects TRBV6-1 to TRBJ2-3; TRBD1 might be the D (5 bases). The CDR3 extends over 14 amino acids. With 1 base removed from V and 3 bases from J, the gap between germline ends came to 8 bases. Per the germline V gene, CDR1 is MNHNS and CDR2 is SASEGT. CDR3 protein: CASSEGPGTDTQYF. CDR3 DNA sequence: TGTGCCAGCAGTGAAGGCCCAGGGACAGATACGCAGTATTTT.

This clonotype was picked up a small number of times. The chain uses TRBV6-1 and TRBJ2-7; 10 nucleotides align to TRBD1. V dropped 7 bases and J dropped 6; count of bases not matched to a gene: 9. The CDR3 is 14 amino acids. CDR1 is MNHNS, CDR2 SASEGT, per germline. The CDR3 nucleotides read TGTGCCAGCATAAGGGACAGGGGAGGAGGCGAGCAGTACTTC. Amino acid sequence: CASIRDRGGGEQYF.

This clonotype was observed a few times. One end of the junction varies from germline; a read error may be responsible. The chain is built from TRBV19 and TRBJ2-1, with 8 bases matching TRBD2. CDR1 is LNHDA and CDR2 is SQIVND in the germline V gene (reference sequence). CDR3 length: 14 amino acids. The CDR3 nucleotides are TGTGCCAGAAGTAGGAGGACTAGCATCAATGAGCAGTTCTTC. Its protein product is CARSRRTSINEQFF.

J is TRBJ1-5 and V is TRBV12-3 or TRBV12-4, with TRBD1 identical over 8 bases. The J segment lost 6 bases and the V segment lost 5 bases, leaving 6 bases of the junction unmatched. This CDR3 contains 14 residues. CDR3 DNA: TGTGCCAGCAGTCCAGGGGGCTGGAGTCAGCCCCAGCATTTT. Encoded protein: CASSPGGWSQPQHF.

The chain employs TRBV10-3 and TRBJ2-7; D gene ambiguous. The V gene lost 0 bases and the J gene lost 5 bases, with 14 bases spanning the gap. This CDR3 region has 15 residues. Germline V CDR1 and CDR2: ENHRY, SYGVKD. In DNA, the CDR3 is TGTGCCATCAGTGAGTCTCCGCCCGGGTATGACGAGCAGTACTTC. Protein: CAISESPPGYDEQYF.

This clonotype appeared a few times. The chain uses TRBV27 and TRBJ1-2; D is perhaps TRBD1 (5 bases). In germline, CDR1 is MNHEY, CDR2 SMNVEV (reference sequence). This CDR3 is built from 14 residues. Deletions cut 2 bases from V and 4 bases from J, with 11 bases between. The chain's CDR3 is CASSLKGRGYGYTF. DNA of the CDR3: TGTGCCAGCAGTTTAAAGGGACGGGGCTATGGCTACACCTTC.

This clonotype appeared a single time. The V call is TRBV10-3, the J call TRBJ2-1; D might be TRBD2 (5 bases). V was clipped by 5 bases and J by 5 bases, with 10 bases between them. Germline-derived CDR1 and CDR2 are ENHRY and SYGVKD. There are 13 residues in the CDR3. The CDR3: CAISLALHNEQFF. CDR3 bases: TGTGCCATCAGTCTAGCACTACACAATGAGCAGTTCTTC.

The V gene is TRBV11-2, the J gene TRBJ2-7; 9 bases are shared with TRBD1. CDR1 and CDR2 (germline): SGHAT, FQNNGV. This CDR3 has 15 residues. V gave up 3 bases and J gave up 5 bases; unmatched junction bases: 8. CDR3 sequence: CASSFGTGPRDEQYF. The CDR3 DNA sequence: TGTGCCAGCAGCTTCGGGACAGGGCCTCGGGACGAGCAGTACTTC.

This clonotype was found many times. The chain uses TRBV7-2 and TRBJ1-1; 9 nucleotides agree with TRBD1. The length of the CDR3 is 12 residues. Germline values: CDR1 SGHTA, CDR2 FQGNSA. The V and J ends lost 4 bases and 11 bases, in that order; junction bases with no gene match: 5. As DNA, the CDR3 is TGTGCCAGCAGCTCGATGGACAGGGGTGCTTTCTTT. Residues: CASSSMDRGAFF. The full variable domain, its missing parts supplied by reference TRBV7-2 and TRBJ1-1, is GAGVSQSPSNKVTEKGKDVELRCDPISGHTALYWYRQSLGQGLEFLIYFQGNSAPDKSGLPSDRFSAERTGGSVSTLTIQRTQQEDSAVYLCASSSMDRGAFFGQGTRLTVV.

This chain joins TRBV15 and TRBJ2-3, with unresolved D. Looked up from germline, CDR1 is LNHNV and CDR2 is YYDKDF (reference sequence). V was cut by 0 bases and J by 8 bases, with 6 bases left in between. The CDR3 is made up of 12 amino acids. CDR3 region: CATSRDIGTQYF. In DNA form, the CDR3 reads TGTGCCACCAGCAGAGATATCGGTACGCAGTATTTT.